This is a list of T cell receptor beta chains from one sample in a study of blood T cell repertoires in COVID-19. Profiled with immunoSEQ multiplex PCR; TCRdb holds only in-frame clones, not every one. The sample gives 190,000 or so clones, under 90% of which show up once; roughly 6.7% is in the top ten. Input material: peripheral blood. The receptor source for this set is a man in his forties with acute or convalescent COVID-19. Both conserved end residues are part of each CDR3. A D gene is named only where the DNA matches it firmly. Clone size is not always given. Where it is, it says once, few, many or a class for expanded clones.

>TRBJ2-3|TRBV5-1|NA|15|NA
CASSFNGALRDTQYF
TGCGCCAGCAGCTTTAATGGGGCACTACGAGATACGCAGTATTTT
>TRBJ2-1|TRBV6-2/TRBV6-3|NA|15|NA
CASSVLGSSYNEQFF
TGTGCCAGCAGTGTACTGGGGAGCTCCTACAATGAGCAGTTCTTC
>TRBJ1-5|TRBV6-2/TRBV6-3|TRBD1|15|NA
CASSPGTVDNQPQHF
TGTGCCAGCAGTCCCGGGACAGTTGACAATCAGCCCCAGCATTTT
>TRBJ2-1|TRBV14|NA|16|NA
CASSQDLGLPYNEQFF
TGTGCCAGCAGCCAAGATTTGGGACTCCCTTACAATGAGCAGTTCTTC
>TRBJ2-7|TRBV20-1|NA|13|NA
CSASQGGTGEQYF
TGCAGTGCTAGTCAGGGGGGCACTGGCGAGCAGTACTTC
>TRBJ1-1|TRBV11-1|TRBD1|16|NA
CASSLAGQGVYTEAFF
TGTGCCAGCAGCTTAGCGGGACAGGGGGTTTACACTGAAGCTTTCTTT
>TRBJ2-4|TRBV14|NA|13|few
CASSQYAKNIQYF
TGTGCCAGCAGCCAATATGCCAAAAACATTCAGTACTTC
>TRBJ2-1|TRBV12-3/TRBV12-4|TRBD1|13|NA
CASSLGQINEQFF
TGTGCCAGCAGTTTGGGACAGATCAATGAGCAGTTCTTC
>TRBJ2-2|TRBV5-1|NA|17|NA
CASSLYRGQINTGELFF
TGCGCCAGCAGCTTGTATCGAGGACAGATTAACACCGGGGAGCTGTTTTTT
>TRBJ2-1|TRBV2|NA|13|NA
CASMWGVGDEQFF
TGTGCCAGCATGTGGGGCGTGGGCGATGAGCAGTTCTTC
>TRBJ2-2|TRBV30|NA|12|NA
CAWSTGFGELFF
TGTGCCTGGAGTACAGGGTTCGGGGAGCTGTTTTTT
>TRBJ2-1|TRBV11-3|TRBD2|18|NA
CASSLGLAAGGRLGEQFF
TGTGCCAGCAGCCTGGGACTAGCGGCCGGGGGGCGGCTTGGTGAGCAGTTCTTC
>TRBJ2-7|TRBV4-3|TRBD1|14|NA
CASSPGTGAYEQYF
TGCGCCAGCAGCCCCGGGACAGGGGCCTACGAGCAGTACTTC
>TRBJ2-1|TRBV12-5|NA|15|once
CASGPFRGSYNEQFF
TGTGCTAGTGGCCCATTTCGGGGATCCTACAATGAGCAGTTCTTC
>TRBJ1-4|TRBV5-1|NA|13|once
CASRPNFNEKLFF
TGCGCCAGCAGACCCAACTTTAATGAAAAACTGTTTTTT
>TRBJ1-1|TRBV2|NA|12|NA
CASRDLNTEAFF
TGTGCCAGTCGGGACTTAAACACTGAAGCTTTCTTT
>TRBJ1-3|TRBV9|NA|12|NA
CASSAIGNTIYF
TGTGCCAGCAGCGCCATTGGAAACACCATATATTTT
>TRBJ1-2|TRBV7-9|NA|14|NA
CASSLGSLDGGYTF
TGTGCCAGCAGCTTGGGTAGCCTTGACGGTGGCTACACCTTC
>TRBJ2-7|TRBV5-1|TRBD1|15|NA
CASSNGQGVTYEQYF
TGCGCCAGCAGCAACGGACAGGGAGTCACTTACGAGCAGTACTTC
>TRBJ2-1|TRBV19|NA|19|NA
CASSSLRVSSVGISHEQFF
TGTGCCAGTAGTAGTCTCAGGGTTTCTTCGGTGGGTATCAGTCATGAGCAGTTCTTC
>TRBJ1-5|TRBV27|NA|13|NA
CASSLTPKWPQHF
TGTGCCAGCAGTTTAACACCCAAATGGCCCCAGCATTTT
>TRBJ1-2|TRBV15|NA|17|NA
CATSRGHPGSTGYGYTF
TGTGCCACCAGCAGAGGCCACCCCGGGAGCACGGGGTATGGCTACACCTTC
>TRBJ1-1|TRBV28|TRBD1|13|once
CASIDRGNTEAFF
TGTGCCAGCATTGACAGGGGGAACACTGAAGCTTTCTTT
>TRBJ2-5|TRBV10-3|NA|14|NA
CAIGAWRGQETQYF
TGTGCCATCGGAGCCTGGCGAGGGCAAGAGACCCAGTACTTC
>TRBJ1-5|TRBV9|NA|15|once
CASSADTGSNQPQHF
TGTGCCAGCAGCGCCGATACAGGGAGCAATCAGCCCCAGCATTTT
>TRBJ1-2|TRBV7-9|NA|14|NA
CASSPIEGVYGYTF
TGTGCCAGCAGCCCGATTGAAGGGGTTTATGGCTACACCTTC
>TRBJ1-5|TRBV18|TRBD1|15|NA
CASSSGDRFNQPQHF
TGTGCCAGCTCATCCGGGGACAGGTTCAATCAGCCCCAGCATTTT
>TRBJ2-7|TRBV28|TRBD2|15|NA
CASSLWGGSSYEQYF
TGTGCCAGCAGTTTATGGGGCGGGAGCTCCTACGAGCAGTACTTC
>TRBJ2-5|TRBV5-6|TRBD2|16|NA
CASSLELAGGGETQYF
TGTGCCAGCAGCTTGGAACTAGCGGGGGGCGGGGAGACCCAGTACTTC
>TRBJ2-7|TRBV10-3|TRBD1|15|NA
CAISEQDRSSYEQYF
TGTGCCATCAGTGAACAGGACAGGTCCTCCTACGAGCAGTACTTC
>TRBJ2-1|TRBV19|NA|14|NA
CASSIMETTRPQFF
TGTGCCAGTAGTATTATGGAGACTACGAGGCCGCAGTTCTTC
>TRBJ1-1|TRBV30|NA|13|NA
CAWSTNGETEAFF
TGTGCCTGGAGTACCAACGGGGAAACTGAAGCTTTCTTT
>TRBJ2-3|TRBV12-3/TRBV12-4|NA|11|NA
CASSLLDTQYF
TGTGCCAGCAGTCTCCTGGATACGCAGTATTTT
>TRBJ1-3|TRBV21-1|NA|12|NA
CASRSSGNTIYF
TGTGCCAGCCGGTCCTCTGGAAACACCATATATTTT
>TRBJ1-2|TRBV9|NA|18|NA
CASSPTSGAGLRNYGYTF
TGTGCCAGCAGCCCCACCTCTGGCGCGGGGCTAAGAAACTATGGCTACACCTTC
>TRBJ1-1|TRBV11-2|NA|12|NA
CASSPYYVGAFF
TGTGCCAGCAGCCCTTACTATGTCGGAGCTTTCTTT
>TRBJ1-1|TRBV19|NA|16|NA
CASSKRQRSLNTEAFF
TGTGCCAGTAGTAAGAGACAGCGTAGCCTGAACACTGAAGCTTTCTTT
>TRBJ2-1|TRBV7-9|TRBD1|17|NA
CASSLADGQGPPWEQFF
TGTGCCAGCAGCTTAGCGGATGGACAGGGGCCGCCATGGGAGCAGTTCTTC